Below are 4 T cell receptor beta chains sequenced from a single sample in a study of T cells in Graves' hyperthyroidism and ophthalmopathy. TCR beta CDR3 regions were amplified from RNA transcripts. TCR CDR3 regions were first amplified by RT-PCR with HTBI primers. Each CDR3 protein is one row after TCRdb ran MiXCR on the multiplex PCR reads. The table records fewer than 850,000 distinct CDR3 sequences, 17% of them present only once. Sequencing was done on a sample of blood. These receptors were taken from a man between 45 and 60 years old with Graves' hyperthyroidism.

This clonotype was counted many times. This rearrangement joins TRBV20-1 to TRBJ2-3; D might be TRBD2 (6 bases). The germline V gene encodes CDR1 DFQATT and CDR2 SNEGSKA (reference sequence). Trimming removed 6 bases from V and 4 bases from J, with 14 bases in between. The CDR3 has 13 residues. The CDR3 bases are TGCAGTGCAAGGAGGGAGGCTGCAGATACGCAGTATTTT. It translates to CSARREAADTQYF.

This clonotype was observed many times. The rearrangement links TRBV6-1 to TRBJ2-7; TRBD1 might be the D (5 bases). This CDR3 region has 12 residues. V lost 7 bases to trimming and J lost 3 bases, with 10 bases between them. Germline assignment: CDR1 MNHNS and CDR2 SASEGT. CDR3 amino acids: CASKAGNYEQYF. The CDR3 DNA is TGTGCCAGCAAAGCAGGGAACTACGAGCAGTACTTC.

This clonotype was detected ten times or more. CDR3 sequence: CSLTLAGYEQYF. CDR3 DNA sequence: TGCAGCTTGACGCTCGCCGGTTACGAGCAGTACTTC. The genes are TRBV20-1 and TRBJ2-7; D is undetermined. CDR1 is DFQATT, CDR2 SNEGSKA, per germline (reference sequence). This CDR3 is 12 amino acids long.

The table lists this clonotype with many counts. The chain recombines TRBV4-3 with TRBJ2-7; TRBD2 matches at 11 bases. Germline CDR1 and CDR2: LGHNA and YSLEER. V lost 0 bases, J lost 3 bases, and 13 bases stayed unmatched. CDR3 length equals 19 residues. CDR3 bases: TGCGCCAGCAGCCAAGATTCCGCGCGGGGGACTAGCGGCCTCTACGAGCAGTACTTC. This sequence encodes CASSQDSARGTSGLYEQYF.